These T cell receptor beta chains were read from a single sample in a study of PD-1 blockade in classical Hodgkin lymphoma. The protocol was immunoSEQ multiplex PCR, while the TCRdb copy is restricted to in-frame clones and leaves out a portion. The sample records more than 90,000 clones, roughly 78% being singletons. Sequenced material: peripheral blood mononuclear cells (PBMCs), taken before the fourth cycle of nivolumab. Receptors were obtained from a human donor with classical Hodgkin lymphoma. CDR3s include the opening cysteine and the closing phenylalanine or tryptophan. The D gene is left open where the match is weak. Expanded clones are given a class, and other clones once, few, many or no size at all.

v_gene: TRBV7-3
abundance: .
j_gene: TRBJ2-1
d_gene: TRBD1
CDR3aa: CASSPDRGPYNEQFF
CDR3nt: TGTGCCAGCAGCCCAGACAGGGGCCCCTACAATGAGCAGTTCTTC

v_gene: TRBV28
abundance: .
j_gene: TRBJ2-5
d_gene: TRBD1
CDR3aa: CASSQAGGVQETQYF
CDR3nt: TGTGCCAGCAGCCAAGCAGGGGGAGTGCAAGAGACCCAGTACTTC

v_gene: TRBV6-5
abundance: .
j_gene: TRBJ2-3
d_gene: .
CDR3aa: CASSYSGESTDTQYF
CDR3nt: TGTGCCAGCAGTTACTCAGGGGAGAGCACAGATACGCAGTATTTT

v_gene: TRBV19
abundance: .
j_gene: TRBJ1-5
d_gene: .
CDR3aa: CASSILGVGSGQPQHF
CDR3nt: TGTGCCAGTAGTATTTTGGGGGTGGGATCGGGTCAGCCCCAGCATTTT

v_gene: TRBV20-1
abundance: .
j_gene: TRBJ2-3
d_gene: TRBD1
CDR3aa: CSAVGTDRDF
CDR3nt: TGCAGTGCCGTAGGGACGGACAGGGATTTT

v_gene: TRBV7-9
abundance: .
j_gene: TRBJ1-2
d_gene: TRBD1
CDR3aa: CAVTGQASLGYTF
CDR3nt: TGTGCCGTTACGGGACAGGCGAGTTTAGGCTACACCTTC

v_gene: TRBV9
abundance: few
j_gene: TRBJ1-4
d_gene: .
CDR3aa: CASSNVRGIMFF
CDR3nt: TGTGCCAGCAGCAATGTCAGGGGAATAATGTTTTTT

v_gene: TRBV19
abundance: .
j_gene: TRBJ1-1
d_gene: .
CDR3aa: CASSIRGRRNTEAFF
CDR3nt: TGTGCCAGTAGTATCCGTGGCAGGAGGAACACTGAAGCTTTCTTT

v_gene: TRBV29-1
abundance: .
j_gene: TRBJ1-2
d_gene: .
CDR3aa: CSVEKQSYGYTF
CDR3nt: TGCAGCGTTGAAAAACAGAGCTATGGCTACACCTTC

v_gene: TRBV6-5
abundance: .
j_gene: TRBJ1-4
d_gene: .
CDR3aa: CASSLILNEKLFF
CDR3nt: TGTGCCAGCAGTTTGATCCTTAATGAAAAACTGTTTTTT

v_gene: TRBV11-2
abundance: .
j_gene: TRBJ2-5
d_gene: .
CDR3aa: CASSLGREETQYF
CDR3nt: TGTGCCAGCAGCTTGGGCAGAGAAGAGACCCAGTACTTC

v_gene: TRBV7-9
abundance: .
j_gene: TRBJ2-7
d_gene: TRBD1
CDR3aa: CASSFGLGTGDLEQYF
CDR3nt: TGTGCCAGCAGCTTTGGGCTCGGGACAGGGGACTTGGAGCAGTACTTC

v_gene: TRBV30
abundance: .
j_gene: TRBJ2-1
d_gene: .
CDR3aa: CAWTPPVPREQFF
CDR3nt: TGTGCCTGGACACCCCCGGTCCCCCGTGAGCAGTTCTTC

v_gene: TRBV6-5
abundance: once
j_gene: TRBJ1-1
d_gene: TRBD1
CDR3aa: CASSSSGTVNTEAFF
CDR3nt: TGTGCCAGCAGTTCCTCCGGGACAGTGAACACTGAAGCTTTCTTT

v_gene: TRBV11-3
abundance: .
j_gene: TRBJ2-5
d_gene: TRBD2
CDR3aa: CASSLGGGLADRETQYF
CDR3nt: TGTGCCAGCAGCCTAGGAGGGGGACTAGCGGACCGAGAGACCCAGTACTTC